This T cell receptor beta chain was sequenced for a study of cytomegalovirus exposure and HLA in healthy donors. PCR primers comprised 60 Vbeta and 13 Jbeta primers. Using immunoSEQ multiplex PCR, the repertoire was profiled, and TCRdb retains in-frame clones only, with some absent. The table shows about 130,000 clones, with around 72% occurring only once. This clone was seen only a few times. Germline lookup yields CDR1 SEHNR and CDR2 FQNEAQ (reference sequence). This CDR3 comprises 14 residues. The receptor comes from a man between 25 and 39 years old in good health and CMV-seronegative. This chain links TRBV7-9 with TRBJ2-3; 7 positions match TRBD1. Sequencing input: PBMCs. The CDR3: CSGLRTGGTDTQYF. CDR3 bases: TGTTCCGGATTAAGGACAGGAGGCACAGATACGCAGTATTTT.